Each of the 13 T cell receptor beta chains below was sequenced from the same sample in a study of T cells in narcolepsy. TCRdb's copy holds only in-frame clones and misses some; the assay was immunoSEQ multiplex PCR. The table records around 30,000 clones, roughly 80% of them present only once. The source material was memory (CD45RA-) CD4+ T cells from blood. The receptors were sampled from a human donor in good health.

This chain uses TRBV27 with TRBJ2-5, with 8 nucleotides matching TRBD2. The CDR3 has 15 residues. Germline V gene lookup returns CDR1 MNHEY and CDR2 SMNVEV (reference sequence). V was clipped by 8 bases and J by 4 bases; unmatched bases: 12. CDR3 residues: CASQPAGRARETQYF. The CDR3 region has the DNA TGTGCCAGCCAACCCGCCGGGAGGGCCCGAGAGACCCAGTACTTC.

V and J are TRBV6-8 and TRBJ1-5; D call uncertain. This CDR3 contains 14 residues. The V end lost 8 bases, the J end lost 0 bases, and 11 bases lay between the germline ends. Germline V gene lookup returns CDR1 MNHGY and CDR2 SAAAGT. Written as DNA, the CDR3 is TGTGCCAGCGCGACCGACTCTAGCAATCAGCCCCAGCATTTT. Translated: CASATDSSNQPQHF.

The genes are TRBV6-5 and TRBJ1-1; 11 nucleotides line up with TRBD1. The CDR3 is 15 amino acids. Germline CDR1 MNHEY, CDR2 SVGAGI. Trimming took 5 bases from V and 4 from J; bases not matched to a gene: 6. This CDR3 is CASSRTGGGSTEAFF. In DNA, the CDR3 is TGTGCCAGCAGTAGGACAGGGGGCGGGAGCACTGAAGCTTTCTTT.

There are a few counts of this clone. The chain carries TRBV10-3 and TRBJ1-2, with a possible D match to TRBD1 (6 bases). The CDR3 consists of 16 residues. Germline CDR1 reads ENHRY; CDR2 reads SYGVKD. Trimming cost V 5 bases and J 8 bases, with 24 bases left between them. The CDR3 coding sequence is TGTGCCATCAGTCCTGTACCCTCGACAGGCCAGTTGGGCTACACCTTC. This translates into CAISPVPSTGQLGYTF.

The chain has TRBV30 and TRBJ2-1; unclear D gene. The germline V and J ends were trimmed by 0 bases and 2 bases, with 5 bases remaining between them. CDR1 and CDR2 from the germline V gene are GTSNPN and SVGIG (reference sequence). This CDR3 spans 13 amino acids. The CDR3 DNA is TGTGCCTGGAGTGTAGGCACCTACAATGAGCAGTTCTTC. Amino acids: CAWSVGTYNEQFF.

This rearrangement joins TRBV2 to TRBJ2-1; D is uncertain. V lost 6 bases and J 3 bases, leaving 9 bases between the germline ends. Germline V gives CDR1 SNHLY, CDR2 FYNNEI. CDR3 length: 13 amino acids. For the CDR3, the DNA is TGTGCCAGCAGCCTGGACCTCTACAATGAGCAGTTCTTC. It encodes CASSLDLYNEQFF.

The table lists this clone with a count of one. The chain combines TRBV7-9 with TRBJ1-2, with TRBD1 matching 8 bases. The germline CDR1 and CDR2 sequences are SEHNR and FQNEAQ (reference sequence). This CDR3 is 15 amino acids long. V lost 2 bases and J lost 1; bases outside the gene matches: 3. CDR3 sequence (DNA): TGTGCCAGCAGCTTACTTACAGGGGGTAACTATGGCTACACCTTC. Translating it yields CASSLLTGGNYGYTF.

The chain combines TRBV7-2 with TRBJ1-1; D gene unclear. V was pared by 1 base and J by 3 bases, with 6 bases between. Germline-derived CDR1 and CDR2 are SGHTA and FQGNSA. This CDR3 comprises 13 residues. CDR3 sequence: CASSLVPDTEAFF. In nucleotides, the CDR3 is TGTGCCAGCAGCTTAGTTCCGGACACTGAAGCTTTCTTT.

The chain has TRBV2 and TRBJ2-2; D remains ambiguous. This CDR3 is 11 amino acids long. The germline V gene has CDR1 SNHLY and CDR2 FYNNEI. V was cut by 4 bases and J by 8 bases, with 5 bases left in between. The CDR3 DNA is TGTGCCAGCAGTGGCAGAGGGGAGCTGTTTTTT. Its translation is CASSGRGELFF.

The chain's CDR3 is CASSGRTSGTYNEQFF. CDR3 nucleotides: TGTGCCAGCAGCGGACGGACTAGCGGGACCTACAATGAGCAGTTCTTC. This sequence joins TRBV14 and TRBJ2-1; the match to TRBD2 covers 12 bases. V lost 5 bases to trimming and J lost 2 bases; unmatched junction nucleotides: 4. The CDR3 is made up of 16 amino acids. Germline CDR1 and CDR2: SGHDN and FVKESK.

The gene calls are TRBV2 and TRBJ2-1, with D uncertain. Germline CDR1 SNHLY, CDR2 FYNNEI. The CDR3 is made up of 11 amino acids. Trimming took 6 bases from V and 4 from J, leaving 4 bases between them. The CDR3 is CASSIYNEQFF. CDR3 in DNA: TGTGCCAGCAGCATATACAATGAGCAGTTCTTC. Using reference TRBV2 and TRBJ2-1 for the parts outside the CDR3, the full variable domain is EPEVTQTPSHQVTQMGQEVILRCVPISNHLYFYWYRQILGQKVEFLVSFYNNEISEKSEIFDDQFSVERPDGSNFTLKIRSTKLEDSAMYFCASSIYNEQFFGPGTRLTVL.

This clone was found a few times. The chain recombines TRBV6-6 with TRBJ2-7; 7 nucleotides agree with TRBD1. This CDR3 spans 16 amino acids. V lost 5 bases, J lost 3 bases, and 13 bases stayed unmatched. CDR1 and CDR2 from the germline V gene are MNHNY and SVGAGI (reference sequence). The CDR3 DNA follows: TGTGCCAGCAGTCGGGCGATCGGGACAGATTACTACGAGCAGTACTTC. It encodes CASSRAIGTDYYEQYF.

J is TRBJ1-6 and V is TRBV14, with TRBD1 as a possible D gene (6 bases). V was pared by 4 bases and J by 10 bases, with 17 bases between. Per the germline V gene, CDR1 is SGHDN and CDR2 is FVKESK. The CDR3 is 15 residues long. The CDR3 spells CASSPARTEASPLHF. The CDR3 region has the DNA TGTGCCAGCAGCCCCGCCCGGACAGAGGCCTCACCCCTCCACTTT.